Detailed here is one T cell receptor beta chain. There is no known antigen for this receptor. Base qualities were left out, and no much larger clone turns up one base away. This sample was taken from a study of chemoradiotherapy in HPV16-positive cancers (dated by TCRdb to between 2021 and 2022). Study-wide context: Using functional T-cell assays on cells from two HPV16-positive patients, the researchers defined candidate HPV-specific T-cell clones and common TCR motifs. The study asked whether T-cell immunity to the HPV oncoproteins E6 and E7 changes during chemoradiotherapy and whether this immunity affects survival. The candidate HPV-specific TCRs and motifs were then tracked in TCR repertoires from more than 85 patients with HPV-related cancers.

Libraries came from the immunoSEQ multiplex PCR assay. The immuneACCESS repertoire file appears here via TCRdb, limited to in-frame rearrangements. These files lack a portion of the clones; in checked studies, under half of the deficit traces to unresolved V genes, and the cause of the others is not known. The sample table holds under 13,000 clones, of which 65% to 75% were seen once. In total, the top ten clones hold over 30% of the sample. Repertoires were sampled repeatedly over the course of chemoradiotherapy so that clonal expansion in the tumor microenvironment could be followed. Here is what the overall study found, with its caveats: Improved recurrence-free survival in HPV16-positive patients was associated with expansion of HPV-responsive T cells during chemoradiotherapy. The functional definition of HPV-specific T cells came from only a couple of HPV16-positive patients, and the survival association was reported for HPV16-positive patients. Expansion of candidate HPV-specific clones and E7-related TCR motifs was observed in the tumor microenvironment during treatment, whereas no such expansion was observed for non-HPV-specific T cells.

Inclusive of the bounding cysteine and phenylalanine, the CDR3 is 13 residues long. Just CDR3 DNA is preserved here, 39 bases in frame from base 1. Looking up the germline V gene yields CDR1 SQVTM and CDR2 ANQGSEA. Trimming at the junction amounts to 5 bases on V and 4 bases on J, and the germline ends lie 11 bases apart. Rearrangement joined TRBV29-1 to TRBJ2-2; the D call is tentative, TRBD1 or TRBD2, as each matches 6 bases. Sampling took place from a patient who underwent chemoradiotherapy. The receptor's source is a human donor with HPV-associated anogenital cancer. CDR3 sequence: CSVNRGATGELFF. The sequenced DNA is TGCAGCGTTAATAGGGGGGCCACCGGGGAGCTGTTTTTT.